Below, 17 T cell receptor beta chains from the same sample are listed, as sequenced in a study of T cell responses to AZD1222 COVID-19 vaccine. The assay was immunoSEQ multiplex PCR, and TCRdb's table has in-frame clones only and misses some. The table includes about 130,000 clones, about nine tenths detected once. The sequences come from peripheral blood, collected 28 days after the second AZD1222 dose. Every receptor here comes from an adult who received the AZD1222 COVID-19 vaccine.

The genes are TRBV11-3 and TRBJ2-2; D is unclear. V lost 2 bases, J lost 9 bases, and 10 bases lay in between. The CDR3 totals 13 residues. Germline loops: CDR1 SGHNT, CDR2 YENEEA. The CDR3: CASSLSSPRELFF. The CDR3 DNA reads as TGTGCCAGCAGCTTAAGTTCGCCCCGGGAGCTGTTTTTT.

The J gene is TRBJ2-1, the V gene TRBV18; D is perhaps TRBD1 or TRBD2 (5 bases each). The CDR3 consists of 14 residues. CDR1 KGHSH and CDR2 LQKENI come from the germline V gene. With 1 base removed from V and 4 bases from J, the gap between germline ends came to 8 bases. The CDR3 DNA sequence: TGTGCCAGCTCACCACGGGACGCGTACAATGAGCAGTTCTTC. Translated: CASSPRDAYNEQFF. The whole variable domain, remainder taken from reference TRBV18 and TRBJ2-1, is NAGVMQNPRHLVRRRGQEARLRCSPMKGHSHVYWYRQLPEEGLKFMVYLQKENIIDESGMPKERFSAEFPKEGPSILRIQQVVRGDSAAYFCASSPRDAYNEQFFGPGTRLTVL.

The chain links TRBV7-2 to TRBJ2-4; TRBD2 is a possible D gene (5 bases). The germline V gene encodes CDR1 SGHTA and CDR2 FQGNSA. This CDR3 contains 15 residues. The germline V and J ends were trimmed by 5 bases and 2 bases, with 13 bases remaining between them. CDR3 sequence: CASSPSWATKNIQYF. DNA for the CDR3: TGTGCCAGCAGCCCTAGCTGGGCTACCAAAAACATTCAGTACTTC.

The chain employs TRBV3-1 (or the pseudogene TRBV3-2) and TRBJ1-5, with a possible D match to TRBD1 (5 bases). The CDR3 extends over 15 amino acids. Trimming pared 0 bases from V and 1 base from J, leaving 7 bases between. In germline, CDR1 is LGHDT, CDR2 YNNKEL (reference sequence). The CDR3 DNA follows: TGTGCCAGCAGCCAAGAAGGGGACAGCAATCAGCCCCAGCATTTT. It translates to CASSQEGDSNQPQHF.

The chain recombines TRBV9 with TRBJ1-6; D remains ambiguous. This CDR3 contains 16 residues. V was cut by 0 bases and J by 0 bases, with 7 bases left in between. The germline CDR1 and CDR2 sequences are SGDLS and YYNGEE. This CDR3 is CASSVAGSSYNSPLHF. The CDR3 DNA is TGTGCCAGCAGCGTAGCGGGGAGCTCCTATAATTCACCCCTCCACTTT.

This chain joins TRBV24-1 and TRBJ1-3, with unresolved D. Per the germline V gene, CDR1 is KGHDR and CDR2 is SFDVKD. CDR3 length: 15 residues. V was shortened by 3 bases and J by 0 bases, with 8 bases between the two germline ends. DNA of the CDR3: TGTGCCACCAGTGATAGTAGGACCTCTGGAAACACCATATATTTT. Translating gives CATSDSRTSGNTIYF.

The chain combines TRBV5-4 with TRBJ2-6; D may match TRBD1 or TRBD2 (5 bases each). V lost 4 bases and J 4 bases, leaving 12 bases between the germline ends. CDR1 is SGHNT and CDR2 is YYREEE in the germline V gene (reference sequence). The CDR3 has 15 residues. The chain's CDR3 is CASSPGTAGANVLTF. Here the CDR3 DNA reads TGTGCCAGCAGCCCGGGGACCGCGGGGGCCAACGTCCTGACTTTC.

CDR3 coding DNA: TGTGCCAGCTCACCTTTTGGACAGGGCAACTATGGCTACACCTTC. It encodes CASSPFGQGNYGYTF. This chain joins TRBV18 and TRBJ1-2; 8 bases agree with TRBD1. The CDR3 is 15 residues long. Germline CDR1 KGHSH, CDR2 LQKENI. V lost 3 bases, J lost 2 bases, and 5 bases stayed unmatched.

A single count supports this clone. V and J are TRBV5-5 and TRBJ2-3; possible D gene TRBD1, 5 bases. Germline V CDR1 and CDR2: SGHKS, YYEKEE (reference sequence). The CDR3 extends over 15 amino acids. The V end lost 1 base, the J end lost 3 bases, and 12 bases lay between the germline ends. CDR3: CASSLSGMVTDTQYF. The CDR3 DNA is TGTGCCAGCAGCTTGTCAGGGATGGTAACAGATACGCAGTATTTT.

This chain links TRBV4-1 with TRBJ2-3; D possibly corresponds to TRBD1 (8 bases). The CDR3 has 16 residues. CDR1 is MGHRA, CDR2 YSYEKL, per germline. V lost 2 bases and J lost 4, with 16 bases in between. In nucleotides, the CDR3 is TGCGCCAGCAGCCAAACGTACAGGGGGGGACCAGATACGCAGTATTTT. This codes for CASSQTYRGGPDTQYF.

The CDR3 here is CASTLTGQGDTEAFF. DNA for the CDR3: TGTGCCAGCACCTTAACGGGACAGGGGGACACTGAAGCTTTCTTT. The chain recombines TRBV6-5 with TRBJ1-1; TRBD1 matches 11 bases. The germline V gene encodes CDR1 MNHEY and CDR2 SVGAGI. The CDR3 sequence is 15 residues long. V trimming: 7 bases; J trimming: 3 bases; junction bases outside the gene matches: 7.

The V gene is TRBV18, the J gene TRBJ2-2; 10 nucleotides agree with TRBD1. Germline V gene lookup returns CDR1 KGHSH and CDR2 LQKENI. The CDR3 sequence is 16 residues long. V dropped 0 bases and J dropped 6; count of bases not matched to a gene: 4. The CDR3 loop is CASSPPGQGTAGELFF. The CDR3 DNA is TGTGCCAGCTCACCACCGGGACAGGGGACCGCCGGGGAGCTGTTTTTT.

The CDR3 protein is CAISESMGRRQGVRNTIYF. CDR3 bases: TGTGCCATCAGTGAGTCGATGGGTAGACGGCAGGGGGTACGAAACACCATATATTTT. V usage is TRBV10-3 and J usage is TRBJ1-3; 7 positions match TRBD1. Germline loops: CDR1 ENHRY, CDR2 SYGVKD. The CDR3 sequence is 19 residues long. After removal of 0 bases from V and 5 bases from J, the junction contained 16 bases not matched to a gene.

The chain carries TRBV27 and TRBJ1-6; D call uncertain. The CDR3 extends over 14 amino acids. Trimming removed 3 bases at V and 2 bases at J, with 5 bases between. Germline assignment: CDR1 MNHEY and CDR2 SMNVEV (reference sequence). CDR3: CASSFVAYNSPLHF. The CDR3 region has the DNA TGTGCCAGCAGTTTCGTCGCCTATAATTCACCCCTCCACTTT.

This sequence joins TRBV30 and TRBJ1-5; D uncertain. This CDR3 region has 13 residues. CDR1 and CDR2 (germline): GTSNPN, SVGIG (reference sequence). V was trimmed by 2 bases and J by 4 bases, leaving 9 bases between them. CDR3 nucleotides: TGTGCCTGGAGTTGGGCAGAGAATCAGCCCCAGCATTTT. Translated: CAWSWAENQPQHF. The whole variable domain, remainder taken from reference TRBV30 and TRBJ1-5, is SQTIHQWPATLVQPVGSPLSLECTVEGTSNPNLYWYRQAAGRGLQLLFYSVGIGQISSEVPQNLSASRPQDRQFILSSKKLLLSDSGFYLCAWSWAENQPQHFGDGTRLSIL.

In regard to this clone: This sample also contains other DNA sequences that code for the same CDR3. The CDR3 protein is CASSSYYEQYV. The CDR3 DNA reads TGTGCCAGTAGCTCCTACTACGAGCAGTACGTC. The chain combines TRBV5-6 with TRBJ2-7; D gene unclear. The germline gives CDR1 SGHDT, CDR2 YYEEEE. The CDR3 covers 11 residues.

The chain combines TRBV16 with TRBJ1-1; D possibly corresponds to TRBD1 (5 bases). Between the trimmed V and J ends, which lost 1 base and 1 base, there was a span of 10 bases. Looked up from germline, CDR1 is KGHSY and CDR2 is FQNENV. CDR3 length: 15 amino acids. This CDR3 reads CASSQFGQGNTEAFF. For the CDR3, the DNA is TGTGCCAGCAGCCAATTTGGGCAGGGGAACACTGAAGCTTTCTTT.